The clone carrying this T cell receptor beta chain was seen a single time. The antigen remains unidentified. This record comes from a study of T cell repertoires and HLA-DP antigens. Study information: One stimulator alloantigen differed from self by one groove amino acid; the other by ten.

The CDR3 runs to 17 residues. The J segment lost 3 bases and the V segment lost 3 bases, leaving 14 bases of the junction unmatched. From germline, CDR1 is SGHDT and CDR2 YYEEEE. The table came from immunoSEQ multiplex PCR; TCRdb's copy has only in-frame clones and leaves some out. The table has about 120,000 clones, 92% seen once; the top ten hold under 0.35%. Sequencing used CD4+ T cells from PBMCs. The chain employs TRBV5-6 and TRBJ2-7; 8 bases agree with TRBD1. The origin of this receptor is a woman aged 18-29 years in good health and CMV-seronegative. Written as DNA, the CDR3 is TGTGCCAGCAGCTCCGGGGCAGGGGGCGGTTTCCTCTACGAGCAGTACTTC. Amino acids: CASSSGAGGGFLYEQYF. Full variable domain (outside the CDR3, taken from reference TRBV5-6 and TRBJ2-7): DAGVTQSPTHLIKTRGQQVTLRCSPKSGHDTVSWYQQALGQGPQFIFQYYEEEERQRGNFPDRFSGHQFPNYSSELNVNALLLGDSALYLCASSSGAGGGFLYEQYFGPGTRLTVT.